Only a few counts were recorded for the clone carrying this T cell receptor beta chain. These data originate in a study of regulatory T cells in long-lasting Graves disease. Both iRepertoire HTBI primers and Arm-PCR of CDR3 regions were used to build the TCR beta libraries. TCRdb re-called the multiplex PCR reads through MiXCR, storing one row per CDR3 protein. The data show a few hundred thousand distinct CDR3 sequences, with roughly a fifth seen just once and roughly 13% held by the top ten. Germline CDR1 is LNHDA and CDR2 is SQIVND (reference sequence). V was pared by 5 bases and J by 4 bases, with 14 bases between. CDR3 size: 14 residues. Stated time point: newly diagnosed GD, antithyroid drugs for less than 3 months. Construction of the TCR library relied on RNA isolated from PBMCs.

The clonotype was recovered from a female donor with Graves disease. V and J are TRBV19 and TRBJ1-1; a possible D gene is TRBD1 (5 bases). Sample: peripheral blood mononuclear cells (PBMCs), taken at new diagnosis, from a patient treated with antithyroid drugs. The CDR3 DNA is TGTGCCAGTAGTCTCGGTGCAGGGTTCACTGAAGCTTTCTTT. It encodes CASSLGAGFTEAFF.